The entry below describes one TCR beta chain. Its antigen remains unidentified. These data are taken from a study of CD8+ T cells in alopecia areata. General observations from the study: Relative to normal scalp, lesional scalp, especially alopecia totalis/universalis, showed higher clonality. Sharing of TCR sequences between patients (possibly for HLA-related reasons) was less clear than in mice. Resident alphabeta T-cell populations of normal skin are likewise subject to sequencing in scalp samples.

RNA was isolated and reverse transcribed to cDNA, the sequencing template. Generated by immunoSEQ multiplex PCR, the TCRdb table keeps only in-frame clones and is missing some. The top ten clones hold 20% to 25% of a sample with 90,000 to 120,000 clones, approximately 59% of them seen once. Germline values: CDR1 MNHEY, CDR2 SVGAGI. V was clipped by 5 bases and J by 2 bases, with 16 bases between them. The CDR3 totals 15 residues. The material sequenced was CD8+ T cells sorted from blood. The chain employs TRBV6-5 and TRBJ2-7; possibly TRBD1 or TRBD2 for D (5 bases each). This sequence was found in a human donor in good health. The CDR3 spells CASSGGQIGTYEQYF. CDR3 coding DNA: TGTGCCAGCAGTGGGGGTCAGATTGGTACCTACGAGCAGTACTTC.